A selection of T cell receptor beta chains follows, all from one sample in a study of OX40 agonist ivuxolimab in advanced cancers. Profiling relied on immunoSEQ multiplex PCR, and the TCRdb table lists in-frame clones only, not all of them. The sample includes 35,000 to 40,000 clones, around 82% seen only once; the top ten take about 1.8%. The sample consisted of CD4+ or CD8+ T cells sorted from blood, taken in a trial of the OX40 agonist ivuxolimab. The receptors stem from an adult with an advanced solid tumor such as melanoma, head and neck, liver or kidney cancer. Both conserved end residues are trimmed from each CDR3. Fields, in order: V gene, J gene, D gene, CDR3 protein. D genes are given only for firm matches.

v_gene: TRBV15
j_gene: TRBJ2-5
d_gene: -
CDR3aa: ATSRNRVVGQETQY

v_gene: TRBV6-6
j_gene: TRBJ1-4
d_gene: -
CDR3aa: ASSYPGRANEKLF

v_gene: TRBV7-2
j_gene: TRBJ1-1
d_gene: -
CDR3aa: ASSIHSNTEAF

v_gene: TRBV6-6
j_gene: TRBJ1-5
d_gene: -
CDR3aa: ASSYSGREVSQPQH

v_gene: TRBV7-9
j_gene: TRBJ1-5
d_gene: -
CDR3aa: ASSLGFGPNQPQH

v_gene: TRBV7-5
j_gene: TRBJ1-1
d_gene: -
CDR3aa: VRTVREGGDTEAF

v_gene: TRBV10-2
j_gene: TRBJ1-5
d_gene: -
CDR3aa: ASSGGQYSNQPQH

v_gene: TRBV7-4
j_gene: TRBJ1-2
d_gene: TRBD1
CDR3aa: ASSSRQGKERNGYT

v_gene: TRBV7-2
j_gene: TRBJ2-3
d_gene: -
CDR3aa: ASSLGTGGDTQY

v_gene: TRBV7-9
j_gene: TRBJ1-1
d_gene: -
CDR3aa: ASSLLVDTEAF

v_gene: TRBV6-5
j_gene: TRBJ2-7
d_gene: -
CDR3aa: ASSDWNSYEQY

v_gene: TRBV4-3
j_gene: TRBJ2-7
d_gene: -
CDR3aa: ASSQESSTAREQY

v_gene: TRBV9
j_gene: TRBJ1-3
d_gene: -
CDR3aa: ASSVGSRAGNTIY

v_gene: TRBV5-4
j_gene: TRBJ2-7
d_gene: -
CDR3aa: ASSSPGGANSYEQY

v_gene: TRBV4-3
j_gene: TRBJ2-6
d_gene: -
CDR3aa: ASSQAKQGSTFSGANVLT

v_gene: TRBV11-2
j_gene: TRBJ2-7
d_gene: TRBD1
CDR3aa: ASSLGQGLEQY

v_gene: TRBV6-5
j_gene: TRBJ1-1
d_gene: -
CDR3aa: ASSYGGKKAF

v_gene: TRBV20-1
j_gene: TRBJ1-2
d_gene: -
CDR3aa: SARPQGGYT

v_gene: TRBV5-1
j_gene: TRBJ2-2
d_gene: TRBD1
CDR3aa: ASSDGQGDTGELF

v_gene: TRBV13
j_gene: TRBJ2-4
d_gene: -
CDR3aa: ASSLGGAQDIQY

v_gene: TRBV18
j_gene: TRBJ1-3
d_gene: -
CDR3aa: ASSPNHTVKVGNTIY

v_gene: TRBV7-2
j_gene: TRBJ1-4
d_gene: TRBD1
CDR3aa: ASSPGQGLEKLF

v_gene: TRBV7-8
j_gene: TRBJ2-7
d_gene: -
CDR3aa: ASSPWFFYEQY

v_gene: TRBV29-1
j_gene: TRBJ2-1
d_gene: TRBD2
CDR3aa: SFLSGGALYNEQF

v_gene: TRBV19
j_gene: TRBJ1-2
d_gene: -
CDR3aa: ASSILQYGYT

v_gene: TRBV5-1
j_gene: TRBJ1-2
d_gene: -
CDR3aa: ASNAGVTNYGYT

v_gene: TRBV14
j_gene: TRBJ1-2
d_gene: -
CDR3aa: ASSPSLSHGYT

v_gene: TRBV9
j_gene: TRBJ2-3
d_gene: TRBD1
CDR3aa: ASSLGGIEADTQY

v_gene: TRBV9
j_gene: TRBJ2-7
d_gene: -
CDR3aa: ASTLTCQLRYEQY

v_gene: TRBV7-2
j_gene: TRBJ1-6
d_gene: TRBD1
CDR3aa: ASSRDRGGSPLH

v_gene: TRBV18
j_gene: TRBJ2-1
d_gene: TRBD1
CDR3aa: ASSPRGTGGNNEQF

v_gene: TRBV19
j_gene: TRBJ1-5
d_gene: TRBD1
CDR3aa: ASSGTGGAGQPQH

v_gene: TRBV4-3
j_gene: TRBJ1-2
d_gene: -
CDR3aa: ASSQHASGPTTANYGYT

v_gene: TRBV7-2
j_gene: TRBJ1-2
d_gene: -
CDR3aa: ASSLTVGYT

v_gene: TRBV2
j_gene: TRBJ1-2
d_gene: TRBD1
CDR3aa: ASRRGQVANYGYT

v_gene: TRBV30
j_gene: TRBJ2-3
d_gene: -
CDR3aa: AWSSLGDTQY

v_gene: TRBV18
j_gene: TRBJ1-1
d_gene: -
CDR3aa: ASSPLMTNTEAF

v_gene: TRBV12-5
j_gene: TRBJ1-5
d_gene: -
CDR3aa: ASGAGGRGNQPQH

v_gene: TRBV11-1
j_gene: TRBJ2-3
d_gene: -
CDR3aa: ASSLDRAGVTDTQY

v_gene: TRBV4-2
j_gene: TRBJ1-2
d_gene: TRBD1
CDR3aa: ASSPTGGIGGYT

v_gene: TRBV9
j_gene: TRBJ1-2
d_gene: TRBD1
CDR3aa: ASSVATGHIRFDGYT

v_gene: TRBV4-1
j_gene: TRBJ2-1
d_gene: -
CDR3aa: ASSQGRRGTGEQF

v_gene: TRBV18
j_gene: TRBJ2-2
d_gene: -
CDR3aa: ASSPGRGAGELF

v_gene: TRBV5-6
j_gene: TRBJ2-3
d_gene: TRBD2
CDR3aa: ASSAGTSSLPTQY

v_gene: TRBV11-2
j_gene: TRBJ1-1
d_gene: -
CDR3aa: ASSFTGWRGNTEAF

v_gene: TRBV9
j_gene: TRBJ2-5
d_gene: TRBD2
CDR3aa: ASSVLAGLGETQY

v_gene: TRBV6-5
j_gene: TRBJ2-5
d_gene: TRBD2
CDR3aa: ASSQGGGGWETQY

v_gene: TRBV5-1
j_gene: TRBJ2-5
d_gene: TRBD1
CDR3aa: ASSLARQGKTQY

v_gene: TRBV5-5
j_gene: TRBJ1-2
d_gene: -
CDR3aa: ASSLYQQGSNYGYT

v_gene: TRBV20-1
j_gene: TRBJ1-3
d_gene: -
CDR3aa: SARGQDTIY